The clone carrying this T cell receptor (beta chain) has at least ten counts. Its antigen is as yet unknown. CDR1 is MNHEY, CDR2 SVGEGT, per germline. There are 14 residues in the CDR3. V was pared by 2 bases and J by 0 bases, with 5 bases between. This sample was included in a study of T cell repertoires in cytomegalovirus infection. Study-wide results and limits: Cumulative public TCR beta family frequency identified carriers of CMV plus the relevant HLA.

TCRdb ran MiXCR on the reads and lists one entry per CDR3 protein. The sample records roughly 320,000 distinct CDR3 sequences, more than 9% being singletons. The TCR was taken from a human donor in good health (CMV status not recorded). Some clones in this sample may be carry-over from other donors' samples. The chain carries TRBV6-2 or TRBV6-3 and TRBJ1-5, with D unclear. Sequencing input: PBMCs. The CDR3 DNA follows: TGTGCCAGCAGTTACGGGAATAGCAATCAGCCCCAGCATTTT. Its protein is CASSYGNSNQPQHF.